A selection of T cell receptor beta chains follows, all from one sample in a study of vaccination effects on CD4 cells after COVID-19. Assay: immunoSEQ multiplex PCR; the TCRdb copy retains only in-frame clones and omits some. The sample includes under 35,000 clones, under 85% of them seen just once. These TCRs' antigens remain unknown. Sample: CD4+ T cells from PBMCs cultured with a peptide pool, taken before COVID-19 vaccination. Receptors originate from a human donor who had a prior SARS-CoV-2 infection. Both conserved end residues are part of each CDR3. The D gene is left open where the match is weak. Clone size, where shown, is once, few, many, or a class for clones that have expanded.

CDR3 DNA	CDR3 protein	clone size	D gene	CDR3 length	J gene	V gene
TGTGCCAGCAGTAAGACAGGGAACACTGAAGCTTTCTTT	CASSKTGNTEAFF	-	-	13	TRBJ1-1	TRBV6-5
TGTGCCAGCAGCCTAAGGGGTGGGATGGCTGAAGCTTTCTTT	CASSLRGGMAEAFF	few	-	14	TRBJ1-1	TRBV7-3
TGCGCCAGCAGCCCCCGCCTGGGGCGGGAGATAGGGGGCGAGCAGTACTTC	CASSPRLGREIGGEQYF	once	-	17	TRBJ2-7	TRBV4-1
TGTGCCAGCAATCCCCAACGAGAGTACGAGCAGTACTTC	CASNPQREYEQYF	-	-	13	TRBJ2-7	TRBV2
TGCGCCAGCAGCTTGGGTATGAACACTGAAGCTTTCTTT	CASSLGMNTEAFF	-	-	13	TRBJ1-1	TRBV5-1
TGTGCCAGCAGCTTGGGGGCTAGCGGGAGGATGGATACGCAGTATTTT	CASSLGASGRMDTQYF	-	TRBD2	16	TRBJ2-3	TRBV5-4
TGTGCCAGCAGTGAATGTGACACATGTGAGCAGTTCTTC	CASSECDTCEQFF	-	-	13	TRBJ2-1	TRBV2
TGCGCCAGCAGCTTGGGGGACAGGGAATGGTACGAGCAGTACTTC	CASSLGDREWYEQYF	-	TRBD1	15	TRBJ2-7	TRBV5-1
TGTGCCAGCAGTTCCCGACTGTTATCAGCTAACTATGGCTACACCTTC	CASSSRLLSANYGYTF	-	-	16	TRBJ1-2	TRBV6-4
TGTGCCAGCAGCTTTGGCCCCCGGGACGGTTCACCCCTCCACTTT	CASSFGPRDGSPLHF	few	-	15	TRBJ1-6	TRBV7-8
TGTGCCAGCAGTGGAATATTGAGGGCCTGGTATGGCTACACCTTC	CASSGILRAWYGYTF	-	-	15	TRBJ1-2	TRBV25-1
TGTGCCAGCAGCCAAGATAGGGGAGGGGACAGGGGAAGCGATGAGCAGTTCTTC	CASSQDRGGDRGSDEQFF	few	TRBD1	18	TRBJ2-1	TRBV14
TGTGCCAGCAGTTTAGCAGGATTTGAGCAGTTCTTC	CASSLAGFEQFF	-	-	12	TRBJ2-1	TRBV12-3/TRBV12-4
TGTGCCAGCAGTCAAGAGGACTCTGGGGCCAACGTCCTGACTTTC	CASSQEDSGANVLTF	-	-	15	TRBJ2-6	TRBV2
TGTGCCAGCAGCCCAGATGGGGCGGGAGTATACACCGGGGAGCTGTTTTTT	CASSPDGAGVYTGELFF	-	TRBD2	17	TRBJ2-2	TRBV9
TGCTGTCACCGGCGGGGCTACACCTTC	CCHRRGYTF	-	-	9	TRBJ1-2	TRBV20-1
TGTGCCAGCAGAGTACTAGCGGGAGACACCTACGAGCAGTACTTC	CASRVLAGDTYEQYF	-	TRBD2	15	TRBJ2-7	TRBV7-2
TGTGCCAGCAGTTACTCGGTGCTCGGGTCCTACGAGCAGTACTTC	CASSYSVLGSYEQYF	few	-	15	TRBJ2-7	TRBV6-5
TGTGCCAGCAGCTTGGGAGGACAGGGATCTAATGAAAAACTGTTTTTT	CASSLGGQGSNEKLFF	once	TRBD1	16	TRBJ1-4	TRBV11-3
TGCGCCAGCAGCTTGGTAGGGAGATCTGCAGATACGCAGTATTTT	CASSLVGRSADTQYF	-	-	15	TRBJ2-3	TRBV5-1
TGTGCCACCAGCAGACCTGGGACGGTCAACACTGAAGCTTTCTTT	CATSRPGTVNTEAFF	-	-	15	TRBJ1-1	TRBV15
TGTGCCTGGGACAACAGGGGAGGGAGGGATGAAGCTTTCTTT	CAWDNRGGRDEAFF	-	TRBD1	14	TRBJ1-1	TRBV30
TGTGCCAGCAGTGAAACCTACGAGCAGTACTTC	CASSETYEQYF	few	-	11	TRBJ2-7	TRBV2
TGTGCCAGCAGCTTACGGGGGCTGGGCAATGAGCAGTTCTTC	CASSLRGLGNEQFF	-	-	14	TRBJ2-1	TRBV7-9
TGTGCCAGCAGCTTAAACACGTTCCAAGAGACCCAGTACTTC	CASSLNTFQETQYF	once	-	14	TRBJ2-5	TRBV7-2
TGTGCCAGCAGCCAAGATACTAGCGGGCACAATGAGCAGTTCTTC	CASSQDTSGHNEQFF	-	TRBD2	15	TRBJ2-1	TRBV3-1/TRBV3-2
TGTGCCAGCAGCTTAGGACAGACACGAAACTATGGCTACACCTTC	CASSLGQTRNYGYTF	few	-	15	TRBJ1-2	TRBV7-2
TGTGCCAGCTCACGGGAAAACCAAGAGACCCAGTACTTC	CASSRENQETQYF	once	-	13	TRBJ2-5	TRBV18
TGTGCCGTCCCCGGGAGGAGCTATGGCTACACCTTC	CAVPGRSYGYTF	few	-	12	TRBJ1-2	TRBV5-4
TGTGCCAGCAGCGTACTTGGGGGAGGCTACACCTTC	CASSVLGGGYTF	few	-	12	TRBJ1-2	TRBV9
TGCGCCAGCTTCCTCAATGAGCAGTTCTTC	CASFLNEQFF	-	-	10	TRBJ2-1	TRBV10-2
TGTGCCATCAGGGGATCGCAGGGGGTCGATACGCAGTATTTT	CAIRGSQGVDTQYF	-	TRBD1	14	TRBJ2-3	TRBV10-3
TGTGCCAGCAGCCAAGATCCGGACAGTCTTGATGACACTGAAGCTTTCTTT	CASSQDPDSLDDTEAFF	once	-	17	TRBJ1-1	TRBV4-2
TGTGCCATCAGCGGTCCCCTCTTACAGGGCTACACCTTC	CAISGPLLQGYTF	-	-	13	TRBJ1-2	TRBV10-3
TGTGCCTGGAGAAGGAGGGGTAGAACCGGGGAGCTGTTTTTT	CAWRRRGRTGELFF	few	-	14	TRBJ2-2	TRBV30
TGTGCCAGCAGCCAAGGGAGGGCAGGGCAGTACGAGCAGTACTTC	CASSQGRAGQYEQYF	-	-	15	TRBJ2-7	TRBV4-2
TGTGCCAGCAGCTTTAGAGGTGGGACAGGGTCTGGCTACACCTTC	CASSFRGGTGSGYTF	many	TRBD1	15	TRBJ1-2	TRBV11-3
TGCGCCAGCAGCAAACCCGGGACAGACAACACCGGGGAGCTGTTTTTT	CASSKPGTDNTGELFF	-	TRBD1	16	TRBJ2-2	TRBV5-1
TGTGCCAGCAGCCCCCGACAGGGTGGGGACACTGAAGCTTTCTTT	CASSPRQGGDTEAFF	-	TRBD1	15	TRBJ1-1	TRBV9
TGTGCCAGCAGCTTGTCCCGATCTGGAAACACCATATATTTT	CASSLSRSGNTIYF	-	-	14	TRBJ1-3	TRBV7-2
TGTGCCAGCAGCCTAGGGCCGGGACAGGGAAACACTGAAGCTTTCTTT	CASSLGPGQGNTEAFF	-	TRBD1	16	TRBJ1-1	TRBV7-8
TGTGCCAGCAGCCGGGTACGCAATGAGCAGTTCTTC	CASSRVRNEQFF	-	-	12	TRBJ2-1	TRBV2